This TCR beta chain was recorded in a study of neurological immune-mediated disorders. Study overall: Disease course was recorded as relapsing-remitting for some 31 and secondary progressive for 3 of the 34 multiple sclerosis patients. Study-level results: Among expanded clones, no CDR3 amino acid sequences were shared across subjects, a pattern suggesting private repertoires in all groups.

This clonotype was seen ten or more times. Its specificity is not known. Via MiXCR, TCRdb re-called the 5' RACE reads, giving one row per CDR3 protein. The data contain 30,000 to 40,000 distinct CDR3 sequences, less than 5% of them singletons. The V and J ends lost 7 bases and 8 bases respectively, with 14 bases between them. There are 12 residues in the CDR3. Per the germline V gene, CDR1 is MNHNS and CDR2 is SASEGT. The V gene is TRBV6-1, the J gene TRBJ1-2; D unclear. The specimen sequenced was PBMCs. The sequence came from a man younger than 40 with multiple sclerosis. Here the CDR3 reads CASTRRRMGYTF. CDR3 DNA: TGTGCCAGCACCCGGAGACGGATGGGCTACACCTTC.